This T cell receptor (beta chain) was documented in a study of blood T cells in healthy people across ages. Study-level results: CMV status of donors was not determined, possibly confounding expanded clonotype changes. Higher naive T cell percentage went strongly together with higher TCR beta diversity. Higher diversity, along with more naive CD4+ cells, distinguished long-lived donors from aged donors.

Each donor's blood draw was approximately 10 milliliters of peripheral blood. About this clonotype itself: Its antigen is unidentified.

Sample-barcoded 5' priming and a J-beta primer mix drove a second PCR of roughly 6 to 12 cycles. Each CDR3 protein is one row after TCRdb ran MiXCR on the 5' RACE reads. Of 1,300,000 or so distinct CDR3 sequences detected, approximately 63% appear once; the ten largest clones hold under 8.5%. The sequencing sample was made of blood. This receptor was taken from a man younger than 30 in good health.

The CDR3, as DNA: TGTGCCAGCAGATTTACAGGGGGGGGAAACTATGGCTACACCTTC. Translation: CASRFTGGGNYGYTF. The chain employs TRBV11-2 and TRBJ1-2; 8 bases agree with TRBD1. The V and J ends lost 6 bases and 2 bases, in that order; junction bases with no gene match: 8. The V gene's germline CDR1 is SGHAT and CDR2 FQNNGV. This CDR3 is built from 15 residues.